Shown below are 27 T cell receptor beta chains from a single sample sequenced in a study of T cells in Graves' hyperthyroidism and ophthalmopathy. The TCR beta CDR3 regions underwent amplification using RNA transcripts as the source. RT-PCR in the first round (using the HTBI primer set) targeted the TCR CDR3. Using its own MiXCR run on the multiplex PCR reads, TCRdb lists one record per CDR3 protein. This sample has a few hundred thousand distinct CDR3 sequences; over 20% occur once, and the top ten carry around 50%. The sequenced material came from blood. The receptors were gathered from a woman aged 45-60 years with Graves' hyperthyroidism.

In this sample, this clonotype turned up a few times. The CDR3 here is CASSPTSPTRARTEAFF. In DNA form, the CDR3 reads TGTGCCAGCTCACCCACCAGCCCGACACGGGCAAGGACTGAAGCTTTCTTT. V and J are TRBV18 and TRBJ1-1; D ambiguous. In germline, CDR1 is KGHSH, CDR2 LQKENI. This CDR3 contains 17 residues. V gave up 3 bases and J gave up 5 bases, with 22 bases separating them.

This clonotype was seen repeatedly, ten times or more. This CDR3 is CATSRGTATNTGELFF. Written as DNA, the CDR3 is TGTGCCACCAGCAGAGGGACAGCTACGAACACCGGGGAGCTGTTTTTT. The chain uses TRBV15 and TRBJ2-2, with a weak D call TRBD1 (6 bases). Deletions cut 1 base from V and 0 bases from J, with 9 bases between. The CDR3 loop spans 16 amino acids. CDR1 is LNHNV, CDR2 YYDKDF, per germline (reference sequence).

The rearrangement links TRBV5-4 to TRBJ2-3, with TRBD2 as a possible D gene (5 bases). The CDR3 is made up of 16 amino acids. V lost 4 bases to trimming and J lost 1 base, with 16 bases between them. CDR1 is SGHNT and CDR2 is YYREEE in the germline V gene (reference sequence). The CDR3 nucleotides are TGTGCCAGCAGCCATATTTGGGGAGTTGGCACAGATACGCAGTATTTT. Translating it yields CASSHIWGVGTDTQYF.

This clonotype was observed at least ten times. The DNA for the CDR3 is TGCGCCAGCACCAGACAGGGGGACTCCTACAATGAGCAGTTCTTC. Encoded protein: CASTRQGDSYNEQFF. The genes are TRBV5-1 and TRBJ2-1; 9 bases match TRBD1. Germline assignment: CDR1 SGHRS and CDR2 YFSETQ. J gave up 0 bases and V 6 bases, and 4 bases lay outside the gene matches. There are 15 residues in the CDR3.

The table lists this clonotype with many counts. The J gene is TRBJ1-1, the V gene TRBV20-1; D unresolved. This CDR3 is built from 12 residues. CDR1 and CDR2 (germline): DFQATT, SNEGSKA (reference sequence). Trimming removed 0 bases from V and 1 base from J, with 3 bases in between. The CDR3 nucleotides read TGCAGTGCTAGAGAGAGGAACACTGAAGCTTTCTTT. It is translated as CSARERNTEAFF.

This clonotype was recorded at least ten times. The CDR3 is CASSARTGNEQYF. DNA of the CDR3: TGTGCCAGCAGCGCCCGGACAGGCAACGAGCAGTACTTC. V usage is TRBV7-2 and J usage is TRBJ2-7, with 7 bases lining up with TRBD1. The CDR3 has 13 residues. V dropped 5 bases and J dropped 5; count of bases not matched to a gene: 6. Looked up from germline, CDR1 is SGHTA and CDR2 is FQGNSA.

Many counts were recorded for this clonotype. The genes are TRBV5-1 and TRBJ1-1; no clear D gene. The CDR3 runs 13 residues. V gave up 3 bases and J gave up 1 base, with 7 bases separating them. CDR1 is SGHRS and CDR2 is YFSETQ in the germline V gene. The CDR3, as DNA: TGCGCCAGCAGCTCCAGCCCGAACACTGAAGCTTTCTTT. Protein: CASSSSPNTEAFF.

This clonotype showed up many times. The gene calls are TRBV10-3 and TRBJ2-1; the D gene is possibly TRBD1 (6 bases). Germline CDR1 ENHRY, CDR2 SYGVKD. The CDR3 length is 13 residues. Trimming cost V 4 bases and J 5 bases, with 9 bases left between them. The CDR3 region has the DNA TGTGCCATCAGTGCCAGGGACAACAATGAGCAGTTCTTC. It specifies CAISARDNNEQFF.

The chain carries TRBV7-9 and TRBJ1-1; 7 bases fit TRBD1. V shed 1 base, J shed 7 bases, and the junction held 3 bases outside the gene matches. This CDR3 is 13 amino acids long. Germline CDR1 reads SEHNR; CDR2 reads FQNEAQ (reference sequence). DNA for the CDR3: TGTGCCAGCAGCTTAGGGGACAGACATGAAGCTTTCTTT. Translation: CASSLGDRHEAFF.

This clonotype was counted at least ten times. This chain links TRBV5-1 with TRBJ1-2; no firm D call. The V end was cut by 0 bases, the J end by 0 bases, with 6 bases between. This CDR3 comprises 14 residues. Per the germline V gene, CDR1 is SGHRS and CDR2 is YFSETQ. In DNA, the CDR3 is TGCGCCAGCAGCTTGGTGGGTTCTAACTATGGCTACACCTTC. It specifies CASSLVGSNYGYTF.

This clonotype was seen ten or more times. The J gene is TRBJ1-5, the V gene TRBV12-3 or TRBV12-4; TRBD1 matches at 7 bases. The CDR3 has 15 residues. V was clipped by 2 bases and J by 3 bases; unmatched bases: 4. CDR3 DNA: TGTGCCAGCAGTTTAAGCCAGGGGGACAATCAGCCCCAGCATTTT. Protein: CASSLSQGDNQPQHF.

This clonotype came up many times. This chain's CDR3 is CASSFKRVNTEAFF. CDR3 coding DNA: TGTGCCAGCAGCTTTAAAAGGGTGAACACTGAAGCTTTCTTT. The chain links TRBV11-2 to TRBJ1-1; no reliable D call. Trimming pared 3 bases from V and 0 bases from J, leaving 8 bases between. The CDR3 has 14 amino acids. Germline loops: CDR1 SGHAT, CDR2 FQNNGV.

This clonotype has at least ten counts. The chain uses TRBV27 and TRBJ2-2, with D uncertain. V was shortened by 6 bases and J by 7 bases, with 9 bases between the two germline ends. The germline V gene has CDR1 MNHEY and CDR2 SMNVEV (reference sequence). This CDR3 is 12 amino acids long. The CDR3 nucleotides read TGTGCCAGCAGCCTAAAGAGCGGGGAGCTGTTTTTT. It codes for CASSLKSGELFF.

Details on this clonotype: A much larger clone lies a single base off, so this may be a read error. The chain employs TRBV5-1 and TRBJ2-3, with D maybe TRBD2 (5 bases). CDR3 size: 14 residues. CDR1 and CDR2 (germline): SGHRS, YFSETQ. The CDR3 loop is CASCLELAADTQYF. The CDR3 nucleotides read TGCGCCAGCTGCTTGGAGCTAGCTGCGGATACGCAGTATTTT.

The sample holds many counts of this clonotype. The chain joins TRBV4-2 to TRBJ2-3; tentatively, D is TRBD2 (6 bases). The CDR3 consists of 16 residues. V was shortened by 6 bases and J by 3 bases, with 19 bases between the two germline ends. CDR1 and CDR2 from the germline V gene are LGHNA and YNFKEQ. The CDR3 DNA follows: TGTGCCAGCAGTCAAAGGAGGGATAGCGGAACAGATACGCAGTATTTT. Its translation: CASSQRRDSGTDTQYF.

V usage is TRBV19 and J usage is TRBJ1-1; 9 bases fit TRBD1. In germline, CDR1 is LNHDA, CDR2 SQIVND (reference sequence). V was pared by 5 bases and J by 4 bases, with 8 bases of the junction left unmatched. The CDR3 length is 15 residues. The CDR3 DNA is TGTGCCAGTAGTGTAGGACAGGGGAGGATCACTGAAGCTTTCTTT. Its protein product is CASSVGQGRITEAFF.

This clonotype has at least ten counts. This CDR3 is CASSLRGDEQYF. In DNA, the CDR3 is TGTGCCAGCAGCTTAAGGGGAGACGAGCAGTACTTC. This rearrangement joins TRBV11-2 to TRBJ2-7, with D perhaps matching TRBD1 or TRBD2 (5 bases each). This CDR3 has 12 residues. The V gene lost 2 bases and the J gene lost 5 bases, with 7 bases spanning the gap. Germline CDR1 SGHAT, CDR2 FQNNGV.

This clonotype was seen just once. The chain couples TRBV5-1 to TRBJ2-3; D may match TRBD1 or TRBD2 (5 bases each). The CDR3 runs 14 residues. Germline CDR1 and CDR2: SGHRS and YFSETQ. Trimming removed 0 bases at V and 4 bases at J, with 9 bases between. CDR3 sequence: CASSLEQEADTQYF. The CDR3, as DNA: TGCGCCAGCAGCTTGGAACAGGAGGCAGATACGCAGTATTTT. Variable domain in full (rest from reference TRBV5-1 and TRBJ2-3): KAGVTQTPRYLIKTRGQQVTLSCSPISGHRSVSWYQQTPGQGLQFLFEYFSETQRNKGNFPGRFSGRQFSNSRSEMNVSTLELGDSALYLCASSLEQEADTQYFGPGTRLTVL.

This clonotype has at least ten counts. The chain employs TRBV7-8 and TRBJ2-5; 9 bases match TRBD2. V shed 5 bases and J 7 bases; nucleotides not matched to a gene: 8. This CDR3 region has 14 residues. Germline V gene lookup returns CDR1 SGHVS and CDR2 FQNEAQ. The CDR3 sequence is CASSPIAGEGTQYF. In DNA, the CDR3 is TGTGCCAGCAGCCCAATAGCGGGAGAGGGGACCCAGTACTTC. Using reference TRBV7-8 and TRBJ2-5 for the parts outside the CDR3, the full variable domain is GAGVSQSPRYKVAKRGQDVALRCDPISGHVSLFWYQQALGQGPEFLTYFQNEAQLDKSGLPSDRFFAERPEGSVSTLKIQRTQQEDSAVYLCASSPIAGEGTQYFGPGTRLLVL.

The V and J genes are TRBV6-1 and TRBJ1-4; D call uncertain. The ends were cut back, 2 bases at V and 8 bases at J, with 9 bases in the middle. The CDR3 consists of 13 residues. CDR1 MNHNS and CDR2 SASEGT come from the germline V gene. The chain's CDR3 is CASSESTEEKLFF. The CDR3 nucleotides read TGTGCCAGCAGTGAATCGACGGAAGAAAAACTGTTTTTT.

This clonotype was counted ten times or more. The CDR3 DNA sequence: TGTGCCAGCAGTTCATCCGACTTAGGGGGAGACTACAATGAGCAGTTCTTC. Protein: CASSSSDLGGDYNEQFF. The chain recombines TRBV12-3 or TRBV12-4 with TRBJ2-1, with D tentatively TRBD1 (6 bases). Trimming stripped 4 bases from V and 3 bases from J, with 19 bases between. The CDR3 is 17 amino acids.

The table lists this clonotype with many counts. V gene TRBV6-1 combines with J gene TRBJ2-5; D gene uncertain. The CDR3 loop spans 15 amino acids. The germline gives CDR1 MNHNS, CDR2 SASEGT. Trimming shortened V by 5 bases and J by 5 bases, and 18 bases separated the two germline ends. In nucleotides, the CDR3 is TGTGCCAGCAGTAGCCAACCGAGAGTCCAGGAGACCCAGTACTTC. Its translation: CASSSQPRVQETQYF.

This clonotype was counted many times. The CDR3 DNA reads as TGCGCCAGCAGTGGTCCTCCGGGCAGGGTTTCGTCAGATACGCAGTATTTT. This encodes CASSGPPGRVSSDTQYF. The chain recombines TRBV10-1 with TRBJ2-3, with D perhaps matching TRBD1 (5 bases). Germline V lookup: CDR1 WNHNN, CDR2 SYGVQD (reference sequence). This CDR3 comprises 17 residues. Trimming took off 4 bases at V and 4 bases at J, with 21 bases between the two ends.

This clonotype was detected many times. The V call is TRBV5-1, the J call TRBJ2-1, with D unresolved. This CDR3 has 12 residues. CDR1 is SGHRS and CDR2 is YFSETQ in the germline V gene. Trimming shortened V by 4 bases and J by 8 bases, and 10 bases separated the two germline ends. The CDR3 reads CASSLSDHEQFF. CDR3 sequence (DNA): TGCGCCAGCAGCCTGTCCGACCATGAGCAGTTCTTC.

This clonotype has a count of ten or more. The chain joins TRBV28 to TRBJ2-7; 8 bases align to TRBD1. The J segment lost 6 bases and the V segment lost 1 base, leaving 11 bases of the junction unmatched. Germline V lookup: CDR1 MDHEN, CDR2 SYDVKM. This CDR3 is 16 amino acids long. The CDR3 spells CASSLYLSFTGGEQYF. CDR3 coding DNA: TGTGCCAGCAGTTTATACCTCTCCTTTACAGGGGGCGAGCAGTACTTC. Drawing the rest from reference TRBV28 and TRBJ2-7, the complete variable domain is DVKVTQSSRYLVKRTGEKVFLECVQDMDHENMFWYRQDPGLGLRLIYFSYDVKMKEKGDIPEGYSVSREKKERFSLILESASTNQTSMYLCASSLYLSFTGGEQYFGPGTRLTVT.

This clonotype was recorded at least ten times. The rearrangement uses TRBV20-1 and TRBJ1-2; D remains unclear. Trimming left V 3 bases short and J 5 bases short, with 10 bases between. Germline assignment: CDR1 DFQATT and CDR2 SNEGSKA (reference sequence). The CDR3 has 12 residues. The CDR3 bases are TGCAGTGCTAGGACCCCGAGTTATGGCTACACCTTC. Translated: CSARTPSYGYTF.

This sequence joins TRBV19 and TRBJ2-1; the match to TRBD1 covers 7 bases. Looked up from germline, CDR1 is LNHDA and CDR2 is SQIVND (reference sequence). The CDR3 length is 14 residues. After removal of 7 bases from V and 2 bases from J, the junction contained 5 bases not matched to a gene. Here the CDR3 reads CASTDRFPYNEQFF. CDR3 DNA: TGTGCCAGTACGGACAGGTTCCCCTACAATGAGCAGTTCTTC.